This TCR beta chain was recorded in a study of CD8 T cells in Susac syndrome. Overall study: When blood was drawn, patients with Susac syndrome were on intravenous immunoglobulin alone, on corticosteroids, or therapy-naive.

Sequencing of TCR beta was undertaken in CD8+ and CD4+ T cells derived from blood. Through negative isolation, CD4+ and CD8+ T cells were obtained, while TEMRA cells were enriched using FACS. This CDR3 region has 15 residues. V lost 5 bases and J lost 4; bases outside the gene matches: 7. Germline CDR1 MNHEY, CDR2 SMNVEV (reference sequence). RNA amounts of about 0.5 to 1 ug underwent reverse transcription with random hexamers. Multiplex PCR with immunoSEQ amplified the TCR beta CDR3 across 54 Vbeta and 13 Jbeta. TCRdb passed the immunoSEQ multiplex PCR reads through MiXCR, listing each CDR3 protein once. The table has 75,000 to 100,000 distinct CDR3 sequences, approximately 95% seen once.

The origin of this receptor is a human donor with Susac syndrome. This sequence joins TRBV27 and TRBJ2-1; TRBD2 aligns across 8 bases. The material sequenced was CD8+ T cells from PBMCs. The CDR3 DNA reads TGTGCCAGCAGTCTGCTTAGCGGGGCATACAATGAGCAGTTCTTC. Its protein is CASSLLSGAYNEQFF.